A single sample is the source of the 28 T cell receptor beta chains below, sequenced in a study of T cell responses to AZD1222 COVID-19 vaccine. TCRdb keeps only in-frame clones here, not all; method: immunoSEQ multiplex PCR. The sample lists some 130,000 clones; around nine tenths were seen once. This sample comprised peripheral blood, obtained on day 0 of AZD1222 vaccination. These receptors all come from an adult in good health.

The chain has TRBV6-4 and TRBJ1-6; the D is unclear. The CDR3 runs 14 residues. Per germline, CDR1 MRHNA and CDR2 SNTAGT. Trimming shortened V by 4 bases and J by 7 bases, and 11 bases separated the two germline ends. CDR3 protein: CASSASNENSPLHF. Here the CDR3 DNA reads TGTGCCAGCAGTGCCTCGAACGAAAATTCACCCCTCCACTTT.

The chain uses TRBV9 and TRBJ2-7, with D unclear. The CDR3 runs to 14 residues. Germline CDR1 SGDLS, CDR2 YYNGEE. V was shortened by 0 bases and J by 0 bases, with 7 bases between the two germline ends. The CDR3 reads CASSVAASSYEQYF. CDR3 DNA sequence: TGTGCCAGCAGCGTAGCGGCCAGCTCCTACGAGCAGTACTTC.

This chain links TRBV27 with TRBJ2-7; no definite D call. Germline V gene sequence: CDR1 MNHEY, CDR2 SMNVEV (reference sequence). V lost 5 bases and J lost 7, with 15 bases in between. The CDR3 extends over 13 amino acids. In DNA, the CDR3 is TGTGCCAGCAGTACGTCAGCCGCCTGGGAGCAGTACTTC. Amino acids: CASSTSAAWEQYF.

V gene TRBV27 combines with J gene TRBJ1-3; D call uncertain. The CDR3 runs to 10 residues. Trimming left V 8 bases short and J 4 bases short, with 3 bases between. The germline CDR1 and CDR2 sequences are MNHEY and SMNVEV (reference sequence). In DNA, the CDR3 is TGTGCCAGCGCAGGAAACACCATATATTTT. This codes for CASAGNTIYF.

The chain links TRBV10-3 to TRBJ2-1; 12 bases align to TRBD2. Germline V CDR1 and CDR2: ENHRY, SYGVKD. V lost 2 bases and J lost 4; bases outside the gene matches: 6. This CDR3 contains 17 residues. Written as DNA, the CDR3 is TGTGCCATCAGTGAGGGACTAGCGGGGACCCTATACAATGAGCAGTTCTTC. It codes for CAISEGLAGTLYNEQFF.

The V call is TRBV7-2, the J call TRBJ2-3, with D perhaps matching TRBD1 (6 bases). The CDR3 has 15 amino acids. The germline gives CDR1 SGHTA, CDR2 FQGNSA. The V gene lost 5 bases and the J gene lost 0 bases, with 12 bases spanning the gap. The CDR3 region is CASSITGSSTDTQYF. In DNA form, the CDR3 reads TGTGCCAGCAGCATAACAGGGTCTAGCACAGATACGCAGTATTTT. Based on the CDR3 plus reference TRBV7-2 and TRBJ2-3, the full variable domain is GAGVSQSPSNKVTEKGKDVELRCDPISGHTALYWYRQSLGQGLEFLIYFQGNSAPDKSGLPSDRFSAERTGGSVSTLTIQRTQQEDSAVYLCASSITGSSTDTQYFGPGTRLTVL.

This clone was seen a handful of times. The V call is TRBV5-4, the J call TRBJ2-2, with unresolved D. Trimming removed 5 bases at V and 0 bases at J, with 14 bases between. The CDR3 length is 16 residues. Germline CDR1 and CDR2: SGHNT and YYREEE (reference sequence). CDR3 amino acids: CASSPNRNANTGELFF. In DNA, the CDR3 is TGTGCCAGCAGTCCCAATCGGAACGCGAACACCGGGGAGCTGTTTTTT.

The chain carries TRBV5-5 and TRBJ1-5, with D possibly being TRBD1 (6 bases). The CDR3 is 14 residues long. V was shortened by 1 base and J by 2 bases, with 7 bases between the two germline ends. Per germline, CDR1 SGHKS and CDR2 YYEKEE (reference sequence). CDR3 residues: CASSLRTGNQPQHF. CDR3 sequence (DNA): TGTGCCAGCAGCTTGAGGACAGGCAATCAGCCCCAGCATTTT.

The chain uses TRBV15 and TRBJ1-2; possible D gene TRBD1, 5 bases. V was pared by 0 bases and J by 4 bases, with 12 bases between. This CDR3 has 15 residues. The germline gives CDR1 LNHNV, CDR2 YYDKDF (reference sequence). The chain's CDR3 is CATSRDLGGLYGYTF. CDR3 sequence (DNA): TGTGCCACCAGCAGAGATCTTGGGGGTCTCTATGGCTACACCTTC.

The chain uses TRBV19 and TRBJ1-1, with a tentative D call TRBD1 (5 bases). V was trimmed by 10 bases and J by 2 bases, leaving 14 bases between them. Per germline, CDR1 LNHDA and CDR2 SQIVND (reference sequence). The CDR3 length is 13 residues. The CDR3 protein is CATRRQSNTEAFF. DNA for the CDR3: TGTGCCACTAGGAGACAGTCAAACACTGAAGCTTTCTTT.

The V gene is TRBV9, the J gene TRBJ2-1, with 7 positions matching TRBD2. J gave up 4 bases and V 4 bases, and 8 bases lay outside the gene matches. The CDR3 consists of 15 residues. Germline loops: CDR1 SGDLS, CDR2 YYNGEE. This CDR3 is CASSLLNGGYNEQFF. The CDR3 DNA is TGTGCCAGCAGCCTCCTGAACGGGGGGTACAATGAGCAGTTCTTC.

The V gene is TRBV5-3, the J gene TRBJ2-5; no firm D call. TRBV5-3 falls under the ORF class, with uncertain function. Trimming stripped 2 bases from V and 7 bases from J, with 6 bases between. The CDR3 loop spans 11 amino acids. The CDR3 nucleotides are TGTGCCAGAAGCTTCTGGGGGACCCAGTACTTC. Amino acids: CARSFWGTQYF.

The rearrangement joins TRBV6-4 to TRBJ1-5; D is undetermined. The germline CDR1 and CDR2 sequences are MRHNA and SNTAGT. The CDR3 runs 13 residues. Trimming shortened V by 3 bases and J by 3 bases, and 6 bases separated the two germline ends. CDR3 residues: CASSEEPNQPQHF. DNA of the CDR3: TGTGCCAGCAGTGAGGAACCCAATCAGCCCCAGCATTTT.

V usage is TRBV3-1 (or the pseudogene TRBV3-2) and J usage is TRBJ1-2; no clear D. Germline V CDR1 and CDR2: LGHDT, YNNKEL (reference sequence). CDR3 length: 14 residues. Trimming took off 0 bases at V and 4 bases at J, with 9 bases between the two ends. CDR3 in amino acids: CASSQEGRGYGYTF. The CDR3 nucleotides read TGTGCCAGCAGCCAAGAAGGCCGCGGCTATGGCTACACCTTC.

The CDR3 is CASSLGPRNKAFF. For the CDR3, the DNA is TGTGCCAGCAGTTTGGGACCCCGAAATAAAGCTTTCTTT. The rearrangement joins TRBV6-2 or TRBV6-3 to TRBJ1-1; possible D gene TRBD1, 5 bases. Trimming took off 4 bases at V and 9 bases at J, with 15 bases between the two ends. The CDR3 totals 13 residues. The germline gives CDR1 MNHEY, CDR2 SVGEGT.

This chain links TRBV19 with TRBJ1-3, with D possibly matching TRBD1 (6 bases). Between the trimmed V and J ends, which lost 7 bases and 7 bases, there was a span of 20 bases. CDR3 length: 15 residues. Per germline, CDR1 LNHDA and CDR2 SQIVND (reference sequence). Written as DNA, the CDR3 is TGTGCCAGTATTGCCGCCGGGGGCCTCCAGAACACCATATATTTT. Translated: CASIAAGGLQNTIYF.

V usage is TRBV6-5 and J usage is TRBJ1-4, with D hard to call. The CDR3 sequence is 14 residues long. Looked up from germline, CDR1 is MNHEY and CDR2 is SVGAGI. V was pared by 4 bases and J by 8 bases, with 14 bases between. As DNA, the CDR3 is TGTGCCAGCAGTTTGGGCCTTGAAGGGGAAAAACTGTTTTTT. It yields the protein CASSLGLEGEKLFF.

This chain connects TRBV7-9 to TRBJ1-2, with D uncertain. The CDR3 runs 15 residues. Germline V gene sequence: CDR1 SEHNR, CDR2 FQNEAQ (reference sequence). Trimming took 5 bases from V and 5 from J, leaving 18 bases between them. In DNA form, the CDR3 reads TGTGCCAGCAGCCCAAACAGCCCATTAGGATATGGCTACACCTTC. This codes for CASSPNSPLGYGYTF.

This chain connects TRBV1 to TRBJ2-3; the table's D gene call, TRBD2, was not cross checked with the DNA. TRBV1 is a known pseudogene. CDR3 length equals 20 residues. The CDR3: CTSSQDRSVRLAGAPDTQYF. CDR3 sequence (DNA): TGCACCAGCAGCCAAGACCGTTCGGTAAGACTAGCGGGAGCCCCAGATACGCAGTATTTT.

J is TRBJ1-6 and V is TRBV5-1; D is unresolved. The germline V gene has CDR1 SGHRS and CDR2 YFSETQ. Trimming removed 0 bases at V and 0 bases at J, with 7 bases between. The CDR3 loop spans 16 amino acids. CDR3 sequence: CASSLGLSSYNSPLHF. CDR3 DNA: TGCGCCAGCAGCTTGGGGCTAAGCTCCTATAATTCACCCCTCCACTTT.

The chain couples TRBV29-1 to TRBJ1-5, with a possible D match to TRBD1 (5 bases). Germline V lookup: CDR1 SQVTM, CDR2 ANQGSEA. Trimming stripped 2 bases from V and 6 bases from J, with 11 bases between. The CDR3 runs to 13 residues. The CDR3 nucleotides are TGCAGCGTTGAATTGGCGAGGGGTCAGCCCCAGCATTTT. This encodes CSVELARGQPQHF.

V gene TRBV19 combines with J gene TRBJ2-2; 9 bases align to TRBD1. V gave up 7 bases and J gave up 1 base; unmatched junction bases: 4. Germline V gene data show CDR1 as LNHDA and CDR2 as SQIVND (reference sequence). The CDR3 extends over 15 amino acids. CDR3 in amino acids: CASKWGQGNTGELFF. Here the CDR3 DNA reads TGTGCCAGTAAATGGGGACAGGGGAACACCGGGGAGCTGTTTTTT.

The V call is TRBV7-2, the J call TRBJ1-4; 8 bases fit TRBD1. CDR3 size: 19 residues. The germline V gene encodes CDR1 SGHTA and CDR2 FQGNSA. J lost 8 bases, V lost 2 bases, and 19 bases had no gene match. This CDR3 is CASSLMAGPAWTGSEKLFF. In DNA, the CDR3 is TGTGCCAGCAGCTTAATGGCCGGGCCGGCATGGACAGGGAGCGAAAAACTGTTTTTT.

The chain employs TRBV18 and TRBJ1-1; D call uncertain. Germline assignment: CDR1 KGHSH and CDR2 LQKENI. The CDR3 length is 13 residues. Trimming stripped 3 bases from V and 6 bases from J, with 11 bases between. The CDR3 loop reads CASSPDYLAEAFF. In DNA form, the CDR3 reads TGTGCCAGCTCACCCGATTACTTGGCTGAAGCTTTCTTT.

This chain uses TRBV6-1 with TRBJ2-1; the match to TRBD2 covers 7 bases. The CDR3 length is 15 residues. The V gene end was trimmed by 0 bases and the J gene end by 8 bases; junction bases not matched to a gene: 7. From germline, CDR1 is MNHNS and CDR2 SASEGT. CDR3 nucleotides: TGTGCCAGCAGTGAAGCCCCCAGGACTAGGGATGAGCAGTTCTTC. It is translated as CASSEAPRTRDEQFF.

V is TRBV9 and J is TRBJ1-3; a weak D match, TRBD1 (5 bases). Germline CDR1 SGDLS, CDR2 YYNGEE. The V end lost 0 bases, the J end lost 3 bases, and 10 bases lay between the germline ends. The CDR3 is 15 residues long. CDR3 amino acids: CASSVVGGGGNTIYF. The DNA of the CDR3 is TGTGCCAGCAGCGTAGTCGGGGGAGGTGGAAACACCATATATTTT. The whole variable domain, remainder taken from reference TRBV9 and TRBJ1-3, is DSGVTQTPKHLITATGQRVTLRCSPRSGDLSVYWYQQSLDQGLQFLIQYYNGEERAKGNILERFSAQQFPDLHSELNLSSLELGDSALYFCASSVVGGGGNTIYFGEGSWLTVV.

This sequence joins TRBV3-1 (or the pseudogene TRBV3-2) and TRBJ1-2; the D is unclear. Trimming removed 1 base from V and 4 bases from J, with 13 bases in between. From germline, CDR1 is LGHDT and CDR2 YNNKEL (reference sequence). The CDR3 loop spans 15 amino acids. CDR3 residues: CASSQGEGKGYGYTF. As DNA, the CDR3 is TGTGCCAGCAGCCAAGGAGAAGGGAAAGGCTATGGCTACACCTTC.

The CDR3 DNA reads TGTGCCAGCAGTTACTCATTCCGGGGCACTGAAGCTTTCTTT. Its translation is CASSYSFRGTEAFF. The chain carries TRBV6-2 or TRBV6-3 and TRBJ1-1; D call uncertain. Germline V CDR1 and CDR2: MNHEY, SVGEGT. The CDR3 is 14 residues long. V was shortened by 0 bases and J by 4 bases, with 9 bases between the two germline ends.